The source of this TCR beta chain is a study of T cells after yellow fever vaccination. About the study: Fractions of low cell number were prepared using SMART-Seq v4 Ultra Low Input.

Deletions cut 1 base from V and 2 bases from J, with 6 bases between. Germline values: CDR1 SGHTA, CDR2 FQGNSA. CDR3 length equals 14 residues. The study made its TCR cDNA through 5'RACE template switching. That step introduced a universal primer site along with UMIs. TCRdb passed the 5' RACE reads through MiXCR, listing each CDR3 protein once. The repertoire includes 300,000 to 350,000 distinct CDR3 sequences, 8.1% of them detected once, and 15% to 20% sits in the top ten. Overall study results and limits: FACS-sorted repertoires could harbor abundant contaminating bulk-population clonotypes. Researchers report a weaker secondary response that nonetheless peaked faster, day 5 versus 15.

This clonotype was counted between two and nine times. Its antigen is unidentified. Source: PBMCs, taken about 41 days after the first yellow fever vaccination. The chain carries TRBV7-2 and TRBJ1-5; no clear D. The receptor comes from a man younger than 35 who received the YFV17D yellow fever vaccine. The CDR3 bases are TGTGCCAGCAGCTTAGATTTCGGCAATCAGCCCCAGCATTTT. Protein product: CASSLDFGNQPQHF.